A selection of T cell receptor beta chains follows, all from one sample in a study of blood T cell repertoires in COVID-19. Clones were read by immunoSEQ multiplex PCR, and TCRdb kept only the in-frame ones, dropping some. The sample consists of roughly 20,000 clones, roughly 87% of them appearing once. The sequenced sample consisted of peripheral blood. All receptors derive from a human donor with active COVID-19. The donor label of this sample is uncertain. The CDR3 runs from the conserved cysteine through the conserved F or W. D genes are given only for firm matches. A row's size may be missing; if present it is once, few, many or a size class.

d_gene	v_gene	j_gene	abundance	CDR3nt	CDR3aa
NA	TRBV3-1/TRBV3-2	TRBJ2-7	NA	TGTGCCAGCAGCCAAGGTCACGGGAAGGCTGGGTACTTC	CASSQGHGKAGYF
NA	TRBV3-1/TRBV3-2	TRBJ2-3	NA	TGTGCCAGCAGCCAACAGTACACAGATACGCAGTATTTT	CASSQQYTDTQYF
TRBD2	TRBV19	TRBJ2-2	NA	TGTGCCAGTGGACTAGCGGGATTCACCGGGGAGCTGTTTTTT	CASGLAGFTGELFF
TRBD2	TRBV4-2	TRBJ2-7	NA	TGTGCCAGCAGCCTCCCTAGCGGGGGATCCTACGAGCAGTACTTC	CASSLPSGGSYEQYF
NA	TRBV30	TRBJ2-1	NA	TGTGCCGGTACTCCGGGAGAGTGGAATGAGCAGTTCTTC	CAGTPGEWNEQFF
NA	TRBV27	TRBJ2-7	NA	TGTGCCAGCAGTTTTAACATGGGCGGGGAGCAGTACTTC	CASSFNMGGEQYF
TRBD1	TRBV28	TRBJ1-5	NA	TGTGCCAGCAGTGCTCTAGGAGGGACAGTCTTACGGCCCCAGCATTTT	CASSALGGTVLRPQHF
NA	TRBV7-6	TRBJ1-5	NA	TGTGCCAGCAGCCTCGGATCGGGGGTGAGCAATCAGCCCCAGCATTTT	CASSLGSGVSNQPQHF
TRBD1	TRBV5-8	TRBJ1-1	NA	TGTGCCAGCACCATATCACAGGGGATTAACACTGAAGCTTTCTTT	CASTISQGINTEAFF
TRBD1	TRBV27	TRBJ1-6	once	TGTGCCAGCAGCACCGCGACAGGGGGCGCGGCACCCCTCCACTTT	CASSTATGGAAPLHF
NA	TRBV4-1	TRBJ2-3	NA	TGCGCCAGCAGCCAAACAGGGTACACCGATACGCAGTATTTT	CASSQTGYTDTQYF
TRBD1	TRBV9	TRBJ1-1	NA	TGTGCCAGCAGCGTAGAAGGGACAGGTGATATGAACACTGAAGCTTTCTTT	CASSVEGTGDMNTEAFF
TRBD1	TRBV28	TRBJ1-1	NA	TGTGCCAGCAGTACGGACAGGGAAGCTTTCTTT	CASSTDREAFF
NA	TRBV7-9	TRBJ2-1	NA	TGTGCCAGCAGCTTAGGGGCGGGGAGCAATGAGCAGTTCTTC	CASSLGAGSNEQFF
NA	TRBV7-2	TRBJ2-5	NA	TGTGCCAGCAGCCCTCCCCGGGAGACCCAGTACTTC	CASSPPRETQYF
TRBD2	TRBV3-1/TRBV3-2	TRBJ2-3	NA	TGTGCCAGCGGGACTAGCGTAGATACGCAGTATTTT	CASGTSVDTQYF
NA	TRBV4-2	TRBJ1-3	NA	TGTGCCAGCAGCCAAGATCGCACAGGCGGGATTGGAAACACCATATATTTT	CASSQDRTGGIGNTIYF
TRBD1	TRBV5-1	TRBJ2-1	few	TGCGCCAGCAGCTTGGTAAGGGACAGGGGGCGAATCTTC	CASSLVRDRGRIF
TRBD2	TRBV3-1/TRBV3-2	TRBJ2-7	NA	TGTGCCAGCAGCCCAGCGGGGAGCGAGCAGTACTTC	CASSPAGSEQYF
TRBD2	TRBV28	TRBJ2-5	NA	TGTGCCACCACACTAGCGGGGGGAGGAGGGACCCAGTACTTC	CATTLAGGGGTQYF
TRBD2	TRBV7-3	TRBJ2-1	NA	TGTGCCAGCAGCTTCGACAAATGGACTAGCCAGTTCTTC	CASSFDKWTSQFF
NA	TRBV10-3	TRBJ2-7	NA	TGTGCCATCAGTGAGTCGAATCAGGGCTACGAGCAGTACTTC	CAISESNQGYEQYF
NA	TRBV6-2/TRBV6-3	TRBJ2-5	NA	TGTGCCAGCAGTTATTCGGGTAAATCAAAAGAGACCCAGTACTTC	CASSYSGKSKETQYF
NA	TRBV5-6	TRBJ1-1	NA	TGTGCCAGCAGCCCTCTTTCGAGGCCCCTGACTGAAGCTTTCTTT	CASSPLSRPLTEAFF
TRBD2	TRBV27	TRBJ2-3	NA	TGTGCCAGCAGTTCCAAGCGGGAGCCAACAGATACGCAGTATTTT	CASSSKREPTDTQYF
TRBD2	TRBV28	TRBJ2-3	NA	TGTGCCAGCACCGGGACTAGCGGGAGGACAGATACGCAGTATTTT	CASTGTSGRTDTQYF
NA	TRBV18	TRBJ1-1	NA	TGTGCCAGCTCACCATCGGGGGACACTGAAGCTTTCTTT	CASSPSGDTEAFF
NA	TRBV11-2	TRBJ2-4	NA	TGTGCCAGCAGCCCCAGTTGGGGGGACCTAGCCAAAAACATTCAGTACTTC	CASSPSWGDLAKNIQYF
TRBD1	TRBV19	TRBJ1-4	NA	TGTGCCAGCACCCCAGGGGTGGGCAGGGGGCAACCTAATGAAAAACTGTTTTTT	CASTPGVGRGQPNEKLFF
TRBD1	TRBV7-9	TRBJ2-7	NA	TGTGCCAGCGGGACAGGGCTTAGCTACGAGCAGTACTTC	CASGTGLSYEQYF
TRBD2	TRBV4-3	TRBJ2-7	NA	TGCGCCAGCAGCCAGACCAGGACCCCCCTAGCGGGGGCATACGAGCAGTACTTC	CASSQTRTPLAGAYEQYF
NA	TRBV11-2	TRBJ2-1	NA	TGTGCCAGCAGCTCCGGACTCCCTCCCAATGAGCAGTTCTTC	CASSSGLPPNEQFF
TRBD1	TRBV7-9	TRBJ2-1	NA	TGTGCCAGCAGCTTCCCACCGGGACAGAGTAATGAGCAGTTCTTC	CASSFPPGQSNEQFF
TRBD2	TRBV28	TRBJ2-1	NA	TGTGCCAGCGGGGGGGGAAACTACAATGAGCAGTTCTTC	CASGGGNYNEQFF
NA	TRBV5-6	TRBJ2-7	once	TGTGCCAGCAGCTCCCTCCGGGACTCCGCCTACGAGCAGTACTTC	CASSSLRDSAYEQYF
TRBD2	TRBV5-1	TRBJ2-3	NA	TGCGCCAGCAGCCCGAGGGTAGCGGGAGGGACAGATACGCAGTATTTT	CASSPRVAGGTDTQYF
TRBD2	TRBV10-3	TRBJ2-3	once	TGTGCCATCAGTGAGGCCGGGGGGGGCTGGGGCACAGATACGCAGTATTTT	CAISEAGGGWGTDTQYF
NA	TRBV24-1	TRBJ2-3	NA	TGTGCCACCAGTGATTTTCCCCGGGGGTTGGCAGATACGCAGTATTTT	CATSDFPRGLADTQYF
NA	TRBV1	TRBJ2-7	NA	TGCACCAGCAGCCAGCAAGGACAGGGGACAGACGAGCAGTACTTC	CTSSQQGQGTDEQYF
NA	TRBV7-2	TRBJ2-3	NA	TGTGCCAGCAGCTCAAGCGGGTCTATCGCAGATACGCAGTATTTT	CASSSSGSIADTQYF
TRBD1	TRBV6-5	TRBJ1-1	NA	TGTGCCAGCAGTCTCCATCGGACAGGGCACACTGAAGCTTTCTTT	CASSLHRTGHTEAFF
NA	TRBV28	TRBJ2-7	NA	TGTGCCAGCGTACGCCGGGGGGCCACCTACGAGCAGTACTTC	CASVRRGATYEQYF
TRBD1	TRBV13	TRBJ2-4	NA	TGTGCCAGCAGCTTCGACAGGGGCGATCTAGCCAAAAACATTCAGTACTTC	CASSFDRGDLAKNIQYF
NA	TRBV24-1	TRBJ1-5	NA	TGTGCCACCAGTTTTGTAAGGGGTAAAGGCAATCAGCCCCAGCATTTT	CATSFVRGKGNQPQHF
NA	TRBV7-8	TRBJ1-1	NA	TGTGCCAGCAGCTTAAAGGGGAAGAACACTGAAGCTTTCTTT	CASSLKGKNTEAFF
TRBD2	TRBV5-5	TRBJ2-1	NA	TGTGCCAGCAGCTTGGTGTCCAGGGAGGGGAATGAGCAGTTCTTC	CASSLVSREGNEQFF
NA	TRBV12-3/TRBV12-4	TRBJ1-6	once	TGTGCCAGCAGGGGGACACTGAATTCACCCCTCCACTTT	CASRGTLNSPLHF
NA	TRBV19	TRBJ1-2	NA	TGTGCCAGTAGTCAAGGGACAAGCTATGGCTACACCTTC	CASSQGTSYGYTF
TRBD1	TRBV24-1	TRBJ1-2	NA	TGTGCCACCAGTGATCCGACAGGGTTTGATGGCTACACCTTC	CATSDPTGFDGYTF
NA	TRBV11-3	TRBJ2-7	NA	TGTGCCAGCAGCCCTGACAGCCACGAGCAGTACTTC	CASSPDSHEQYF
NA	TRBV2	TRBJ2-7	NA	TGTGCCAGCAAGACAGGCTACGAGCAGTACTTC	CASKTGYEQYF
TRBD1	TRBV7-6	TRBJ1-3	NA	TGTGCCAGCAGCACAAGGACAGGGCCTGGAAACACCATATATTTT	CASSTRTGPGNTIYF
TRBD2	TRBV7-8	TRBJ2-2	NA	TGTGCCAGCAGCCGCGGGGGTGTTACCGGGGAGCTGTTTTTT	CASSRGGVTGELFF
NA	TRBV28	TRBJ1-3	NA	TGTGCCAGCAGTCTAGTACAGGTAGCTGGAAACACCATATATTTT	CASSLVQVAGNTIYF
TRBD2	TRBV9	TRBJ2-4	NA	TGTGCCAGCAGCGTGGGAGGGAGCAAAAACATTCAGTACTTC	CASSVGGSKNIQYF
TRBD2	TRBV3-1/TRBV3-2	TRBJ2-2	NA	TGTGCCAGCAGCTCACGCCAGCGGGAGTACACCGGGGAGCTGTTTTTT	CASSSRQREYTGELFF